This entry lists 22 T cell receptor beta chains sequenced from one sample in a study of cytomegalovirus exposure and HLA in healthy donors. The PCR had 60 Vbeta and 13 Jbeta primers. Method: immunoSEQ multiplex PCR; TCRdb's copy keeps in-frame clones and lacks some. The top ten hold 5.4% of the sample, which has under 200,000 clones, approximately 73% seen once. Sequenced material: PBMCs. The receptor set was obtained from a woman under 30 in good health and CMV-seropositive.

The chain uses TRBV5-4 and TRBJ1-1, with a tentative D call TRBD1 (6 bases). This CDR3 is built from 14 residues. CDR1 is SGHNT and CDR2 is YYREEE in the germline V gene (reference sequence). The ends were cut back, 5 bases at V and 5 bases at J, with 16 bases in the middle. The CDR3 sequence is CASSISGAGTEAFF. CDR3 coding DNA: TGTGCCAGCAGTATTTCAGGGGCAGGGACTGAAGCTTTCTTT. The whole variable domain, filled in from reference TRBV5-4 and TRBJ1-1, reads ETGVTQSPTHLIKTRGQQVTLRCSSQSGHNTVSWYQQALGQGPQFIFQYYREEENGRGNFPPRFSGLQFPNYSSELNVNALELDDSALYLCASSISGAGTEAFFGQGTRLTVV.

V gene TRBV13 combines with J gene TRBJ2-7; 7 nucleotides agree with TRBD2. CDR1 PRHDT and CDR2 FYEKMQ come from the germline V gene (reference sequence). This CDR3 comprises 14 residues. V lost 4 bases and J lost 2; bases outside the gene matches: 5. The DNA for the CDR3 is TGTGCCAGCAGCTCCTCCGGGACTACCTACGAGCAGTACTTC. Encoded protein: CASSSSGTTYEQYF.

This clone was detected a few times. CDR3 in amino acids: CAIPPPGGPETQYF. The CDR3 DNA sequence: TGTGCCATCCCCCCCCCTGGCGGTCCGGAGACCCAGTACTTC. The rearrangement links TRBV6-5 to TRBJ2-5; no reliable D call. This CDR3 region has 14 residues. In germline, CDR1 is MNHEY, CDR2 SVGAGI. The V and J ends lost 10 bases and 5 bases respectively, with 20 bases between them.

This chain connects TRBV10-3 to TRBJ2-2; possibly TRBD2 for D (6 bases). Germline V gene lookup returns CDR1 ENHRY and CDR2 SYGVKD. This CDR3 spans 14 amino acids. The germline V and J ends were trimmed by 2 bases and 4 bases, with 8 bases remaining between them. CDR3 residues: CAISEMGGTGELFF. CDR3 DNA sequence: TGTGCCATCAGTGAGATGGGGGGCACCGGGGAGCTGTTTTTT.

The chain links TRBV18 to TRBJ1-1; D is unresolved. This CDR3 is built from 13 residues. The germline V and J ends were trimmed by 5 bases and 0 bases, with 7 bases remaining between them. Germline V CDR1 and CDR2: KGHSH, LQKENI. The CDR3 sequence: CASSAELNTEAFF. DNA for the CDR3: TGTGCCAGCTCAGCCGAGTTGAACACTGAAGCTTTCTTT.

The chain carries TRBV27 and TRBJ2-4; D may be TRBD1 (6 bases). CDR1 and CDR2 from the germline V gene are MNHEY and SMNVEV (reference sequence). V lost 6 bases to trimming and J lost 1 base, with 22 bases between them. This CDR3 is built from 18 residues. In DNA form, the CDR3 reads TGTGCCAGCAGCCCGACAGGAAAGACAATTTTTGCCAAAAACATTCAGTACTTC. Its protein product is CASSPTGKTIFAKNIQYF.

Only a few counts were recorded for this clone. The chain recombines TRBV27 with TRBJ2-7; D is perhaps TRBD1 (5 bases). Germline V gives CDR1 MNHEY, CDR2 SMNVEV (reference sequence). The CDR3 is 15 residues long. Trimming took off 3 bases at V and 2 bases at J, with 14 bases between the two ends. CDR3 amino acids: CASSFRTSLTYEQYF. The DNA of the CDR3 is TGTGCCAGCAGTTTTCGGACATCACTCACCTACGAGCAGTACTTC.

The sample holds a few counts of this clone. This sequence joins TRBV6-1 and TRBJ2-4; 9 bases fit TRBD1. Germline V lookup: CDR1 MNHNS, CDR2 SASEGT. This CDR3 is 17 amino acids long. The V segment lost 4 bases and the J segment 5 bases; nucleotides outside the gene matches: 12. The CDR3 sequence is CASSALTGGAGENIQYF. CDR3 bases: TGTGCCAGCAGTGCTCTCACAGGGGGCGCAGGAGAAAACATTCAGTACTTC.

The gene calls are TRBV2 and TRBJ2-5; a weak D match, TRBD2 (5 bases). The DNA matches TRBJ2-7 better at its end, which makes the J call doubtful. The CDR3 spans 15 residues. CDR1 and CDR2 (germline): SNHLY, FYNNEI. DNA of the CDR3: TGTGCCAGCAGTGAACGGGAAATTGAAGCCTACGAGCAGTACTTC. Translated: CASSEREIEAYEQYF.

This sequence joins TRBV12-5 and TRBJ2-1; 11 nucleotides match TRBD2. V lost 7 bases to trimming and J lost 6 bases; unmatched junction nucleotides: 8. The germline gives CDR1 LGHNT, CDR2 FRNRAP. This CDR3 comprises 15 residues. CDR3 residues: CASDLSGGAFNEQFF. In DNA, the CDR3 is TGTGCTAGTGATCTTAGCGGGGGGGCCTTCAATGAGCAGTTCTTC.

The rearrangement joins TRBV5-4 to TRBJ2-6; no definite D call. CDR1 SGHNT and CDR2 YYREEE come from the germline V gene (reference sequence). The V end was cut by 0 bases, the J end by 0 bases, with 7 bases between. The CDR3 totals 16 residues. The CDR3 nucleotides are TGTGCCAGCAGCTTGGACAGCTACTCTGGGGCCAACGTCCTGACTTTC. Residues: CASSLDSYSGANVLTF.

This rearrangement joins TRBV15 to TRBJ2-2, with no clear D. Per germline, CDR1 LNHNV and CDR2 YYDKDF (reference sequence). V was shortened by 1 base and J by 4 bases, with 7 bases between the two germline ends. The CDR3 has 14 residues. The CDR3 nucleotides read TGTGCCACCAGCAGAGTGGGCAGCACCGGGGAGCTGTTTTTT. Translated, it gives CATSRVGSTGELFF.

The J gene is TRBJ2-7, the V gene TRBV28; tentative D call: TRBD2 (5 bases). This CDR3 contains 13 residues. Looked up from germline, CDR1 is MDHEN and CDR2 is SYDVKM. Trimming pared 1 base from V and 4 bases from J, leaving 8 bases between. CDR3 coding DNA: TGTGCCAGCAGTTTATTGAGGGCTTACGAGCAGTACTTC. Translated, it gives CASSLLRAYEQYF.

The chain links TRBV4-3 to TRBJ1-1; D unclear. CDR1 and CDR2 (germline): LGHNA, YSLEER. The germline V and J ends were trimmed by 1 base and 2 bases, with 8 bases remaining between them. The CDR3 contains 14 residues. The CDR3 loop reads CASSQGNINTEAFF. The CDR3 coding sequence is TGCGCCAGCAGCCAAGGTAATATTAACACTGAAGCTTTCTTT.

This chain uses TRBV6-6 with TRBJ2-2, with 12 bases that match TRBD2. Germline-derived CDR1 and CDR2 are MNHNY and SVGAGI (reference sequence). This CDR3 contains 15 residues. J gave up 6 bases and V 4 bases, and 3 bases lay outside the gene matches. CDR3 amino acids: CASSFRLAGAGELFF. CDR3 DNA sequence: TGTGCCAGCAGTTTCCGACTAGCGGGGGCCGGGGAGCTGTTTTTT.

This clone appeared a few times. This chain connects TRBV5-6 to TRBJ2-5, with 10 bases lining up with TRBD1. V lost 6 bases to trimming and J lost 11 bases; unmatched junction nucleotides: 10. This CDR3 region has 13 residues. Germline V gene data show CDR1 as SGHDT and CDR2 as YYEEEE. CDR3 nucleotide sequence: TGTGCCAGCAACCGGGACAGGGGAGTTAAGCAGTACTTC. Translating it yields CASNRDRGVKQYF.

The chain is built from TRBV4-3 and TRBJ1-5; D is ambiguous. The ends were cut back, 3 bases at V and 7 bases at J, with 19 bases in the middle. The CDR3 contains 16 residues. CDR1 is LGHNA and CDR2 is YSLEER in the germline V gene. The CDR3 DNA follows: TGCGCCAGCAGCCAGGACCGTTCTCGGGAAGCCCAGCCCCAGCATTTT. It specifies CASSQDRSREAQPQHF.

The rearrangement links TRBV7-8 to TRBJ1-1; D is perhaps TRBD1 (5 bases). V was trimmed by 3 bases and J by 1 base, leaving 18 bases between them. The CDR3 has 17 amino acids. Germline V CDR1 and CDR2: SGHVS, FQNEAQ. The CDR3 sequence is CASSFTPRDVQNTEAFF. CDR3 DNA: TGTGCCAGCAGCTTTACCCCGCGGGACGTACAGAACACTGAAGCTTTCTTT.

The gene calls are TRBV9 and TRBJ2-3, with 11 bases aligning to TRBD2. J lost 4 bases, V lost 3 bases, and 4 bases had no gene match. The V gene's germline CDR1 is SGDLS and CDR2 YYNGEE. This CDR3 is built from 15 residues. For the CDR3, the DNA is TGTGCCAGCAGCGGTGGGACTAGCGGCGCAGATACGCAGTATTTT. It codes for CASSGGTSGADTQYF.

This clone showed up many times. The chain employs TRBV11-2 and TRBJ1-2; the match to TRBD1 covers 8 bases. CDR3 length: 14 amino acids. Germline loops: CDR1 SGHAT, CDR2 FQNNGV. Trimming took 5 bases from V and 7 from J; bases not matched to a gene: 9. CDR3 nucleotide sequence: TGTGCCAGCAGCCGGACAGGGTTTAGCTCTGGCTACACCTTC. This gives the protein CASSRTGFSSGYTF. Complete variable domain (other parts from reference TRBV11-2 and TRBJ1-2): EAGVAQSPRYKIIEKRQSVAFWCNPISGHATLYWYQQILGQGPKLLIQFQNNGVVDDSQLPKDRFSAERLKGVDSTLKIQPAKLEDSAVYLCASSRTGFSSGYTFGSGTRLTVV.

The rearrangement links TRBV7-2 to TRBJ1-4, with unresolved D. The ends were cut back, 5 bases at V and 0 bases at J, with 7 bases in the middle. Germline V lookup: CDR1 SGHTA, CDR2 FQGNSA. This CDR3 spans 14 amino acids. CDR3: CASSRVATNEKLFF. CDR3 nucleotide sequence: TGTGCCAGCAGCAGAGTTGCAACTAATGAAAAACTGTTTTTT.

This chain joins TRBV27 and TRBJ1-2; possible D gene TRBD1, 6 bases. The CDR3 is made up of 14 amino acids. Germline-derived CDR1 and CDR2 are MNHEY and SMNVEV (reference sequence). Trimming removed 0 bases from V and 4 bases from J, with 9 bases in between. CDR3 residues: CASSLSAGVYGYTF. The CDR3 DNA is TGTGCCAGCAGTTTATCCGCAGGGGTCTATGGCTACACCTTC.